This T cell receptor beta chain stems from a study of T cell responses to AZD1222 COVID-19 vaccine. Study results and limitations: Variant regions that are unmutated are reportedly the target of nearly half of spike-specific TCRs. Spike was spanned by vaccine-associated CD4 TCRs, which were dominant at 160-218 and 743-854.

As for this clone: Its antigen is currently unknown.

TCRdb keeps only in-frame clones here, not all; method: immunoSEQ multiplex PCR. The repertoire holds about 99,000 clones, with about 87% as singletons. V shed 5 bases and J 7 bases; nucleotides not matched to a gene: 6. The CDR3 contains 13 residues. The V call is TRBV12-3 or TRBV12-4, the J call TRBJ1-2; TRBD1 agrees at 8 bases. The TCR originated in an adult in good health. Sequencing was performed on peripheral blood, taken on day 0 of AZD1222 vaccination. CDR3 region: CASSRLTGAGYTF. DNA for the CDR3: TGTGCCAGCAGTCGCCTGACAGGGGCTGGCTACACCTTC.